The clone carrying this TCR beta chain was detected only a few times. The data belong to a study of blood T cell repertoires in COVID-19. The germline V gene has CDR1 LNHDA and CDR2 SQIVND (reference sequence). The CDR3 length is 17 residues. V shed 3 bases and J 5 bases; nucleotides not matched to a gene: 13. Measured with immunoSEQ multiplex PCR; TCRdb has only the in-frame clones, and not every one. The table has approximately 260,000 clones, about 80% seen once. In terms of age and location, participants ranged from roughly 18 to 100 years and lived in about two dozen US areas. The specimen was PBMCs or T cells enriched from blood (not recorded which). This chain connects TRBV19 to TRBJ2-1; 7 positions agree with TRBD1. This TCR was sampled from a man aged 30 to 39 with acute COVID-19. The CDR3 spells CASSIIGQVIGDNEQFF. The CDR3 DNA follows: TGTGCCAGTAGTATTATAGGACAGGTAATAGGGGACAATGAGCAGTTCTTC.